This T cell receptor beta chain was obtained from a study of OX40 agonist ivuxolimab in advanced cancers. Only a few counts were recorded for this clone. Its specificity is unknown. Findings of the study overall: CD8+ T cells were the subset that, on average, had more expanded clones than CD4+.

The protocol was immunoSEQ multiplex PCR, while the TCRdb copy is restricted to in-frame clones and leaves out a portion. Here the sample spans some 64,000 clones, approximately 81% being singletons. The material was CD4+ or CD8+ T cells sorted from blood, obtained in a trial of the OX40 agonist ivuxolimab. The sequence derives from an adult with an advanced solid tumor such as melanoma, head and neck, liver or kidney cancer.

CDR3 sequence reads: CASSSSLAGGPRGDTQYF. In DNA, the CDR3 is TGTGCCAGCAGCTCGTCTTTAGCGGGAGGGCCGCGGGGCGATACGCAGTATTTT. The chain employs TRBV5-6 and TRBJ2-3; 11 nucleotides line up with TRBD2. CDR1 and CDR2 (germline): SGHDT, YYEEEE. V shed 3 bases and J 6 bases; nucleotides not matched to a gene: 15. There are 18 residues in the CDR3.